This is a list of T cell receptor beta chains from one sample in a study of cytomegalovirus exposure and HLA in healthy donors. The protocol was immunoSEQ multiplex PCR, while the TCRdb copy is restricted to in-frame clones and leaves out a portion. The sample records approximately 190,000 clones, 75% to 80% being singletons. Sequenced: PBMCs. Receptor source: a woman in her twenties or thirties in good health and CMV-seropositive. Both conserved end residues are trimmed from each CDR3. Clone size is not always given. Where it is, it says once, few, many or a class for expanded clones.

>TRBJ2-5|TRBV5-4|11|-
ASRRQGRETQY
>TRBJ2-7|TRBV19|12|-
ASIGGEPYYEQY
>TRBJ1-5|TRBV19|11|-
ASRGNGNQPQH
>TRBJ1-1|TRBV6-5|13|-
ASIPRGRVSTEAF
>TRBJ2-7|TRBV30|12|-
AWTTSGREYEQY
>TRBJ1-4|TRBV7-9|13|few
ASSYTGDTNEKLF
>TRBJ1-2|TRBV5-6|10|once
ASSWGGGGYT
>TRBJ1-6|TRBV5-1|12|-
ASSLAGVISPLH
>TRBJ2-7|TRBV9|12|-
ASSPTGTTLEQY
>TRBJ2-2|TRBV6-1|12|once
ASSLLAVYGELF
>TRBJ2-1|TRBV4-1|12|-
ASSPSGARDEQF